These 23 T cell receptor beta chains were sequenced from one sample in a study of T cell responses to AZD1222 COVID-19 vaccine (dated by TCRdb to about 2021). Preparation of the library involved the immunoSEQ multiplex PCR assay. TCRdb provides this immuneACCESS table in a form limited to in-frame rearrangements. Some clones are lacking; in checked studies, under half of them reflect an unresolved V gene, and why the rest are absent is not known. This sample comprises about 76,000 clones, more than 70% of them detected only once. The top ten constitute approximately 11% of the sample. Sample time point, as interpreted from the label and publication: baseline before first vaccination. The sample was peripheral blood, taken on day 0 of AZD1222 vaccination. Receptors were obtained from an adult in good health.

This clone was observed once. V and J are TRBV7-8 and TRBJ1-2; D remains ambiguous. Germline CDR1 SGHVS, CDR2 FQNEAQ. The V end was cut by 3 bases, the J end by 7 bases, with 9 bases between. This CDR3 is 12 amino acids long. For the CDR3, the DNA is TGTGCCAGCAGCTTGTATGGCGTTGGCTACACCTTC. It specifies CASSLYGVGYTF.

The chain links TRBV7-2 to TRBJ2-5, with 8 bases lining up with TRBD2. The junction had 8 bases not matched to a gene; V was cut back by 6 bases and J by 5 bases. The germline gives CDR1 SGHTA, CDR2 FQGNSA. There are 14 residues in the CDR3. CDR3 DNA sequence: TGTGCCAGCAGGCAAGGGCGGGGGGAGGAGACCCAGTACTTC. Translation: CASRQGRGEETQYF.

J is TRBJ2-3 and V is TRBV7-9, with D possibly being TRBD1 (6 bases). CDR3 length: 15 residues. V lost 5 bases, J lost 4 bases, and 16 bases lay in between. Germline lookup yields CDR1 SEHNR and CDR2 FQNEAQ (reference sequence). The CDR3: CASSPGQNPADTQYF. In DNA form, the CDR3 reads TGTGCCAGCAGCCCAGGACAGAATCCCGCAGATACGCAGTATTTT.

This sequence joins TRBV3-1 (or the pseudogene TRBV3-2) and TRBJ1-6; no firm D call. From germline, CDR1 is LGHDT and CDR2 YNNKEL (reference sequence). The germline V and J ends were trimmed by 4 bases and 9 bases, with 10 bases remaining between them. CDR3 length: 13 amino acids. The CDR3 here is CASSLGVSSPLHF. DNA for the CDR3: TGTGCCAGCAGCCTCGGGGTGTCTTCACCCCTCCACTTT.

Only a few counts were recorded for this clone. The chain couples TRBV5-1 to TRBJ1-2; 7 bases map to TRBD1. The CDR3 sequence is 14 residues long. In germline, CDR1 is SGHRS, CDR2 YFSETQ. J was trimmed by 0 bases and V by 4 bases; bases with no gene match: 3. CDR3 sequence reads: CASSAGTANYGYTF. The CDR3 DNA reads TGCGCCAGCAGCGCTGGGACAGCTAACTATGGCTACACCTTC.

This sequence joins TRBV30 and TRBJ1-2; D may be TRBD1 (5 bases). Germline CDR1 is GTSNPN and CDR2 is SVGIG (reference sequence). Trimming removed 3 bases from V and 6 bases from J, with 14 bases in between. The CDR3 consists of 13 residues. Written as DNA, the CDR3 is TGTGCCTGGAGGGCGGGCAGGGATCATGGCTACACCTTC. Amino acid sequence: CAWRAGRDHGYTF.

This chain uses TRBV30 with TRBJ2-1, with a weak D call TRBD2 (5 bases). The CDR3 is made up of 14 amino acids. V was pared by 3 bases and J by 8 bases, with 17 bases between. Per germline, CDR1 GTSNPN and CDR2 SVGIG (reference sequence). The CDR3 DNA reads TGTGCCTGGAGCGCCGGGAATTCGCGTGATGAGCAGTTCTTC. It is translated as CAWSAGNSRDEQFF.

The V call is TRBV24-1, the J call TRBJ2-2; possibly TRBD2 for D (5 bases). There are 14 residues in the CDR3. Germline CDR1 is KGHDR and CDR2 is SFDVKD. V dropped 3 bases and J dropped 6 bases, with 10 bases sitting between them. As DNA, the CDR3 is TGTGCCACCAGTGATCCTACTAGTTCCGGGGAGCTGTTTTTT. This gives the protein CATSDPTSSGELFF.

The chain is built from TRBV9 and TRBJ2-1, with TRBD2 matching over 7 bases. The germline gives CDR1 SGDLS, CDR2 YYNGEE. The CDR3 sequence is 17 residues long. J lost 0 bases, V lost 0 bases, and 6 bases had no gene match. CDR3 DNA: TGTGCCAGCAGCGTAGCGGCTAGCGGCCTCTCCTACAATGAGCAGTTCTTC. Translation gives CASSVAASGLSYNEQFF.

This sequence joins TRBV6-6 and TRBJ1-2; 9 nucleotides align to TRBD1. Germline V gene lookup returns CDR1 MNHNY and CDR2 SVGAGI (reference sequence). This CDR3 comprises 15 residues. The V gene end was trimmed by 6 bases and the J gene end by 5 bases; junction bases not matched to a gene: 10. CDR3 loop: CASSPGTGMGYGYTF. CDR3 nucleotides: TGTGCCAGCAGCCCCGGGACAGGGATGGGGTATGGCTACACCTTC.

The chain has TRBV30 and TRBJ2-7; a possible D gene is TRBD1 (5 bases). Germline assignment: CDR1 GTSNPN and CDR2 SVGIG (reference sequence). Between the trimmed V and J ends, which lost 3 bases and 4 bases, there was a span of 10 bases. CDR3 length: 12 amino acids. The chain's CDR3 is CAWSRVRYEQYF. The CDR3 coding sequence is TGTGCCTGGAGCAGGGTCAGGTACGAGCAGTACTTC.

J is TRBJ2-7 and V is TRBV6-6; 7 nucleotides agree with TRBD1. Germline V gene lookup returns CDR1 MNHNY and CDR2 SVGAGI (reference sequence). CDR3 length: 15 amino acids. The ends lost 5 bases at V and 6 bases at J; junction bases unmatched: 13. DNA for the CDR3: TGTGCCAGCAGTCAAGACAGGGTGGCCTATGGCGAGCAGTACGTC. It is translated as CASSQDRVAYGEQYV.

This sequence joins TRBV4-2 and TRBJ2-7; 12 nucleotides agree with TRBD2. This CDR3 is 14 amino acids long. From germline, CDR1 is LGHNA and CDR2 YNFKEQ. After removal of 1 base from V and 7 bases from J, the junction contained 2 bases not matched to a gene. The CDR3 sequence is CASSQGLAGVEQYF. The DNA of the CDR3 is TGTGCCAGCAGCCAAGGACTAGCGGGAGTTGAGCAGTACTTC.

This rearrangement joins TRBV28 to TRBJ1-1; D perhaps matches TRBD1 (5 bases). The V and J ends lost 8 bases and 1 base respectively, with 14 bases between them. The CDR3 totals 14 residues. Germline V gene data show CDR1 as MDHEN and CDR2 as SYDVKM. The CDR3 DNA is TGTGCCAGCCACTTCGGGGGTGGGAACACTGAAGCTTTCTTT. It encodes CASHFGGGNTEAFF.

This sequence joins TRBV11-2 and TRBJ1-5; no reliable D call. V lost 3 bases and J 2 bases, leaving 8 bases between the germline ends. This CDR3 spans 14 amino acids. Germline V gene data show CDR1 as SGHAT and CDR2 as FQNNGV. CDR3 protein: CASSLGSGNQPQHF. The CDR3 nucleotides read TGTGCCAGCAGCTTGGGGTCAGGCAATCAGCCCCAGCATTTT.

The gene calls are TRBV12-3 or TRBV12-4 and TRBJ2-3; D gene uncertain. Trimming removed 1 base at V and 7 bases at J, with 3 bases between. The CDR3 covers 11 residues. CDR3: CASSLGYTQYF. The CDR3 region has the DNA TGTGCCAGCAGTTTAGGATATACGCAGTATTTT.

The gene calls are TRBV3-1 (or the pseudogene TRBV3-2) and TRBJ2-1; 9 bases fit TRBD1. Trimming at V came to 4 bases and at J to 5 bases, leaving 3 bases not matched to a gene. CDR3 length equals 14 residues. CDR1 LGHDT and CDR2 YNNKEL come from the germline V gene (reference sequence). The CDR3, as DNA: TGTGCCAGCAGCCTGACAGGGGGTAACAATGAGCAGTTCTTC. Its protein is CASSLTGGNNEQFF.

The chain has TRBV18 and TRBJ1-6; no clear D. Trimming pared 6 bases from V and 0 bases from J, leaving 12 bases between. The CDR3 is 16 amino acids. Germline V gene sequence: CDR1 KGHSH, CDR2 LQKENI. This CDR3 is CASSLNKGSYNSPLHF. The CDR3 region has the DNA TGTGCCAGCTCGCTGAACAAGGGCTCCTATAATTCACCCCTCCACTTT.

This rearrangement joins TRBV28 to TRBJ2-7; 13 nucleotides align to TRBD2. V was pared by 6 bases and J by 4 bases, with 3 bases of the junction left unmatched. Germline V gene sequence: CDR1 MDHEN, CDR2 SYDVKM. The CDR3 runs to 14 residues. CDR3 nucleotides: TGTGCCAGCAGGTGGACTAGCGGGAGTTACGAGCAGTACTTC. Protein product: CASRWTSGSYEQYF.

The V call is TRBV5-1, the J call TRBJ2-1; D might be TRBD1 (5 bases). This CDR3 has 13 residues. Germline V gene lookup returns CDR1 SGHRS and CDR2 YFSETQ. The V gene lost 3 bases and the J gene lost 10 bases, with 14 bases spanning the gap. This CDR3 reads CASSWLEGAEQFF. CDR3 coding DNA: TGCGCCAGCAGCTGGTTGGAAGGGGCCGAGCAGTTCTTC.

The rearrangement joins TRBV28 to TRBJ1-2; the D gene is possibly TRBD1 (5 bases). The CDR3 covers 14 residues. Trimming took 4 bases from V and 11 from J, leaving 20 bases between them. The germline gives CDR1 MDHEN, CDR2 SYDVKM. In nucleotides, the CDR3 is TGTGCCAGCAGTTCCGGAGCGCCCCGGTGGGGGTACACCTTC. Encoded protein: CASSSGAPRWGYTF.

The chain uses TRBV4-1 and TRBJ2-1; unclear D gene. Trimming took off 0 bases at V and 8 bases at J, with 5 bases between the two ends. This CDR3 has 12 amino acids. Germline V gene lookup returns CDR1 MGHRA and CDR2 YSYEKL. In DNA form, the CDR3 reads TGCGCCAGCAGCCAAGATACCCATGAGCAGTTCTTC. It is translated as CASSQDTHEQFF.

The J gene is TRBJ1-1, the V gene TRBV5-1, with D unclear. CDR1 and CDR2 from the germline V gene are SGHRS and YFSETQ. This CDR3 is built from 16 residues. V lost 1 base to trimming and J lost 1 base, with 14 bases between them. This chain's CDR3 is CASSLNPVVANTEAFF. As DNA, the CDR3 is TGCGCCAGCAGCTTGAACCCAGTGGTTGCGAACACTGAAGCTTTCTTT.